This T cell receptor beta chain was documented in a study of memory B cells and T cells in multiple sclerosis. Germline CDR1 is SGHDN and CDR2 is FVKESK. This CDR3 region has 14 residues. V was clipped by 1 base and J by 3 bases, with 10 bases between them. The protocol was immunoSEQ multiplex PCR, while the TCRdb copy is restricted to in-frame clones and leaves out a portion. Among about 8,000 clones listed, about 60% were seen once. A remark on this clone: Its target is not known.

Overall study results and limits: Shared clonotype counts depended on differing compartment clone-set sizes and were normalized.

This chain links TRBV14 with TRBJ2-7, with D possibly being TRBD2 (6 bases). Source material: memory (CD45RO+) CD8+ T cells from blood. The receptor's source is a human donor with multiple sclerosis. CDR3: CASSQAGVSYEQYF. The CDR3 nucleotides are TGTGCCAGCAGCCAAGCGGGAGTTAGCTACGAGCAGTACTTC.